This TCR beta chain was identified in a study of chronic HIV infection and antiretroviral therapy. The germline CDR1 and CDR2 sequences are MDHEN and SYDVKM. The CDR3 consists of 14 residues. With V trimmed by 3 bases and J by 3 bases, 3 bases remained unmatched. Using its own MiXCR run on the 5' RACE reads, TCRdb lists one record per CDR3 protein. The data show over 40,000 distinct CDR3 sequences, approximately 19% seen once. The sample was peripheral blood. The source of this sequence is an adult who had HIV and had not received antiretroviral therapy, or was an uninfected healthy control (not recorded which). The chain is built from TRBV28 and TRBJ2-7; 9 positions match TRBD2. The CDR3 is CASSFSGGFYEQYF. CDR3 DNA sequence: TGTGCCAGCAGTTTTAGCGGGGGTTTCTACGAGCAGTACTTC.